The subject of this entry is one TCR beta chain. Its target is not known. Per the germline V gene, CDR1 is SGDLS and CDR2 is YYNGEE. CDR3 length: 15 amino acids. Trimming took off 5 bases at V and 0 bases at J, with 14 bases between the two ends. The sample originates from a study of cytomegalovirus exposure and HLA in healthy donors. The PCR used 60 Vbeta and 13 Jbeta primers. Data came from immunoSEQ multiplex PCR; TCRdb stores just in-frame clones and leaves some out. The sample yields about 150,000 clones, about 71% seen once. Whole-study results and caveats: Productive status was seen about 90% or about 30% of the time for most TCR beta V segments in an earlier analysis.

The TCR originated in a woman between 55 and 75 years old in good health and CMV-seropositive. The chain links TRBV9 to TRBJ1-2, with D tentatively TRBD1 (6 bases). The sequenced sample consisted of PBMCs. The CDR3 coding sequence is TGTGCCAGCAGGGGGCAGGGGATCACTAACTATGGCTACACCTTC. This gives the protein CASRGQGITNYGYTF.